The 27 T cell receptor beta chains below come from one sample, sequenced in a study of blood T cells in healthy people across ages. The second PCR ran about 7 to 12 cycles with a sample-barcoded 5' primer and J-beta primers. TCRdb reprocessed the 5' RACE reads via MiXCR and lists one record per CDR3 protein. The table lists 780,000 or so distinct CDR3 sequences, approximately 55% of them singletons. Sequencing was done on a sample of blood. These receptors were obtained from an elderly man in good health.

V gene TRBV20-1 combines with J gene TRBJ2-7; 13 positions agree with TRBD2. Trimming cost V 6 bases and J 5 bases; bases outside gene matches: 10. The CDR3 has 15 amino acids. Per germline, CDR1 DFQATT and CDR2 SNEGSKA (reference sequence). The CDR3 spells CSAERLGTSGNEQYF. CDR3 nucleotide sequence: TGCAGTGCGGAACGGCTTGGGACTAGCGGGAACGAGCAGTACTTC.

The chain links TRBV7-8 to TRBJ2-1; TRBD2 is a possible D gene (5 bases). V lost 1 base, J lost 1 base, and 8 bases lay in between. There are 15 residues in the CDR3. From germline, CDR1 is SGHVS and CDR2 FQNEAQ. CDR3 sequence reads: CASSLVAFSYNEQFF. The CDR3 DNA reads TGTGCCAGCAGCTTAGTAGCGTTTTCCTACAATGAGCAGTTCTTC.

J is TRBJ2-1 and V is TRBV4-2; D might be TRBD1 (6 bases). The CDR3 totals 18 residues. CDR1 and CDR2 from the germline V gene are LGHNA and YNFKEQ. Deletions cut 0 bases from V and 1 base from J, with 16 bases between. CDR3 sequence: CASSQDPRGQGSYNEQFF. CDR3 nucleotides: TGTGCCAGCAGCCAAGACCCTAGGGGCCAGGGGTCCTACAATGAGCAGTTCTTC.

In its sample, this clonotype was seen a few times. The gene calls are TRBV12-3 or TRBV12-4 and TRBJ2-6; D call uncertain. The CDR3 contains 15 residues. Trimming pared 3 bases from V and 5 bases from J, leaving 11 bases between. The CDR3 nucleotides read TGTGCCAGCAGTTTTCACAGAGCCTGGGCCAACGTCCTGACTTTC. Translation: CASSFHRAWANVLTF.

The chain uses TRBV20-1 and TRBJ2-3, with D perhaps matching TRBD1 or TRBD2 (5 bases each). The CDR3 has 11 amino acids. V shed 4 bases and J shed 8 bases, with 10 bases lying between them. In germline, CDR1 is DFQATT, CDR2 SNEGSKA (reference sequence). CDR3 in amino acids: CSANGDGTQYF. CDR3 nucleotides: TGCAGTGCTAACGGGGACGGTACGCAGTATTTT.

This clonotype showed up just a few times. V and J are TRBV6-5 and TRBJ1-6; D unclear. V was clipped by 7 bases and J by 7 bases, with 14 bases between them. CDR3 length: 14 amino acids. Germline CDR1 reads MNHEY; CDR2 reads SVGAGI. CDR3 bases: TGTGCCAGCACCCCTCTATCGGGAAATTCACCCCTCCACTTT. Protein: CASTPLSGNSPLHF.

The chain has TRBV9 and TRBJ2-6; tentative D call: TRBD1 (6 bases). The germline V and J ends were trimmed by 3 bases and 3 bases, with 10 bases remaining between them. This CDR3 region has 15 residues. The germline V gene encodes CDR1 SGDLS and CDR2 YYNGEE. CDR3 residues: CASSGQEGGANVLTF. CDR3 coding DNA: TGTGCCAGCAGCGGACAGGAAGGTGGGGCCAACGTCCTGACTTTC.

This chain connects TRBV28 to TRBJ2-3; TRBD2 agrees at 15 bases. The V and J ends lost 4 bases and 2 bases, in that order; junction bases with no gene match: 4. The CDR3 consists of 17 residues. Germline CDR1 is MDHEN and CDR2 is SYDVKM. This CDR3 is CASSSGLAGGTTDTQYF. In nucleotides, the CDR3 is TGTGCCAGCAGTTCCGGACTAGCGGGAGGGACCACAGATACGCAGTATTTT.

The chain links TRBV2 to TRBJ2-3; D might be TRBD2 (6 bases). This CDR3 has 14 residues. Germline CDR1 SNHLY, CDR2 FYNNEI. Trimming cost V 4 bases and J 1 base, with 9 bases left between them. The DNA of the CDR3 is TGTGCCAGCAGTGCCCCTAGCGGCACAGATACGCAGTATTTT. This encodes CASSAPSGTDTQYF.

This clonotype was seen a handful of times. V gene TRBV28 combines with J gene TRBJ1-2; D is unclear. Trimming shortened V by 4 bases and J by 2 bases, and 11 bases separated the two germline ends. This CDR3 is 14 amino acids long. Germline lookup yields CDR1 MDHEN and CDR2 SYDVKM. CDR3 bases: TGTGCCAGCAGTTCCTTCGGGCGGAACTATGGCTACACCTTC. Its translation is CASSSFGRNYGYTF.

This clonotype appeared once. This chain uses TRBV7-2 with TRBJ1-1; D is unresolved. The germline V gene encodes CDR1 SGHTA and CDR2 FQGNSA. The CDR3 contains 12 residues. Trimming left V 4 bases short and J 1 base short, with 4 bases between. The CDR3 loop reads CASSYWNTEAFF. In nucleotides, the CDR3 is TGTGCCAGCAGCTACTGGAACACTGAAGCTTTCTTT.

As DNA, the CDR3 is TGTGCCAGCAGCGTCCGAACTAGCGGGATTCATGGGAATGAGCAGTTCTTC. Translated, it gives CASSVRTSGIHGNEQFF. The gene calls are TRBV12-3 or TRBV12-4 and TRBJ2-1; 10 bases are shared with TRBD2. There are 17 residues in the CDR3. Unmatched junction bases numbered 15, after V lost 6 bases and J lost 7 bases.

This chain joins TRBV30 and TRBJ2-1; 16 bases map to TRBD2. Germline CDR1 reads GTSNPN; CDR2 reads SVGIG (reference sequence). The V and J ends lost 4 bases and 0 bases, in that order; junction bases with no gene match: 6. The CDR3 spans 18 residues. The CDR3 region has the DNA TGTGCCTGGACTCCGGGACTAGCGGGAGGGAGCTCCTACAATGAGCAGTTCTTC. Protein sequence: CAWTPGLAGGSSYNEQFF. The full variable domain, in which reference TRBV30 and TRBJ2-1 provide the parts outside the CDR3, is SQTIHQWPATLVQPVGSPLSLECTVEGTSNPNLYWYRQAAGRGLQLLFYSVGIGQISSEVPQNLSASRPQDRQFILSSKKLLLSDSGFYLCAWTPGLAGGSSYNEQFFGPGTRLTVL.

This chain joins TRBV6-5 and TRBJ2-4, with D unresolved. The DNA end is more similar to TRBJ2-5, so the J call may be wrong. The CDR3 extends over 14 amino acids. The germline CDR1 and CDR2 sequences are MNHEY and SVGAGI. CDR3 in amino acids: CASSLSRSPLTQYF. CDR3 in DNA: TGTGCCAGCAGCCTGAGCCGCTCCCCTTTGACCCAGTACTTC.

The CDR3 coding sequence is TGCGCCAGCAGGCTGGGGTTTAGGTCCGGGGCCAACGTCCTGACTTTC. Its translation is CASRLGFRSGANVLTF. The J gene is TRBJ2-6, the V gene TRBV5-1; D is ambiguous. With 5 bases removed from V and 4 bases from J, the gap between germline ends came to 16 bases. The CDR3 totals 16 residues. The germline gives CDR1 SGHRS, CDR2 YFSETQ.

The gene calls are TRBV24-1 and TRBJ2-2; D is ambiguous. The germline V gene encodes CDR1 KGHDR and CDR2 SFDVKD. The CDR3 length is 14 residues. Trimming left V 3 bases short and J 2 bases short, with 6 bases between. The CDR3: CATSDQANTGELFF. The CDR3 bases are TGTGCCACCAGTGATCAGGCCAACACCGGGGAGCTGTTTTTT.

The CDR3 DNA follows: TGCAGTGCCCGGACTCGCTACAATGAGCAGTACTTC. Encoded protein: CSARTRYNEQYF. The chain links TRBV20-1 to TRBJ2-1, with a weak D call TRBD2 (5 bases). The end of the DNA fits TRBJ2-7 better, so the J call may be wrong. CDR3 length: 12 amino acids. The V gene's germline CDR1 is DFQATT and CDR2 SNEGSKA (reference sequence).

The chain joins TRBV29-1 to TRBJ1-6, with D unclear. The CDR3 contains 12 residues. With 0 bases removed from V and 11 bases from J, the gap between germline ends came to 8 bases. Germline loops: CDR1 SQVTM, CDR2 ANQGSEA. This CDR3 reads CSVEDRTAPLHF. DNA for the CDR3: TGCAGCGTTGAAGATCGGACCGCACCCCTCCACTTT. Full variable domain (outside the CDR3, taken from reference TRBV29-1 and TRBJ1-6): SAVISQKPSRDICQRGTSLTIQCQVDSQVTMMFWYRQQPGQSLTLIATANQGSEATYESGFVIDKFPISRPNLTFSTLTVSNMSPEDSSIYLCSVEDRTAPLHFGNGTRLTVT.

This clonotype showed up just once. This chain uses TRBV20-1 with TRBJ1-4, with D possibly matching TRBD1 (6 bases). CDR1 and CDR2 (germline): DFQATT, SNEGSKA (reference sequence). V lost 3 bases and J 8 bases, leaving 13 bases between the germline ends. There are 13 residues in the CDR3. CDR3 protein: CSARGGSGEKLFF. CDR3 nucleotide sequence: TGCAGTGCTAGGGGGGGCAGCGGAGAAAAACTGTTTTTT.

This chain joins TRBV9 and TRBJ2-5; TRBD2 matches at 11 bases. Germline V gene sequence: CDR1 SGDLS, CDR2 YYNGEE. J lost 1 base, V lost 3 bases, and 5 bases had no gene match. The CDR3 is 16 residues long. CDR3 sequence (DNA): TGTGCCAGCAGCGCTGGACTAGCGGGCATCCAAGAGACCCAGTACTTC. It specifies CASSAGLAGIQETQYF. The whole variable domain, filled in from reference TRBV9 and TRBJ2-5, reads DSGVTQTPKHLITATGQRVTLRCSPRSGDLSVYWYQQSLDQGLQFLIQYYNGEERAKGNILERFSAQQFPDLHSELNLSSLELGDSALYFCASSAGLAGIQETQYFGPGTRLLVL.

The rearrangement uses TRBV2 and TRBJ2-1; a possible D gene is TRBD1 (6 bases). CDR1 and CDR2 from the germline V gene are SNHLY and FYNNEI. The V end was cut by 7 bases, the J end by 5 bases, with 9 bases between. This CDR3 spans 12 amino acids. The CDR3 here is CASKGGNNEQFF. In DNA form, the CDR3 reads TGTGCCAGCAAAGGGGGAAACAATGAGCAGTTCTTC.

The gene calls are TRBV29-1 and TRBJ2-7, with D hard to call. The CDR3 contains 10 residues. V lost 4 bases, J lost 4 bases, and 5 bases lay in between. The germline V gene has CDR1 SQVTM and CDR2 ANQGSEA. This CDR3 reads CSVGAYEQYF. The CDR3 DNA reads TGCAGCGTTGGGGCATACGAGCAGTACTTC.

This clonotype was seen a few times. This chain connects TRBV4-1 to TRBJ2-7, with 8 bases matching TRBD2. This CDR3 spans 16 amino acids. V dropped 4 bases and J dropped 3; count of bases not matched to a gene: 11. CDR1 and CDR2 from the germline V gene are MGHRA and YSYEKL. CDR3 coding DNA: TGCGCCAGCAGCCCCCGTAGAGGCGGGAGGCTCTACGAGCAGTACTTC. This codes for CASSPRRGGRLYEQYF.

There are a few counts of this clonotype. V usage is TRBV27 and J usage is TRBJ1-2, with TRBD1 identical over 10 bases. The CDR3 spans 15 residues. J gave up 4 bases and V 4 bases, and 6 bases lay outside the gene matches. Germline-derived CDR1 and CDR2 are MNHEY and SMNVEV (reference sequence). For the CDR3, the DNA is TGTGCCAGCAGTTCATGGACAGGGGGACCCTATGGCTACACCTTC. Its translation: CASSSWTGGPYGYTF.

V and J are TRBV21-1 and TRBJ2-7. TRBV21-1 is flagged as a pseudogene. This CDR3 region has 15 residues. The chain's CDR3 is CASSKQRTGPYEQYF. The CDR3 DNA reads TGTGCCAGCAGCAAGCAACGGACAGGGCCCTACGAGCAGTACTTC.

The rearrangement links TRBV20-1 to TRBJ2-2; 11 positions match TRBD2. V dropped 0 bases and J dropped 7; count of bases not matched to a gene: 4. The CDR3 loop spans 15 amino acids. Looked up from germline, CDR1 is DFQATT and CDR2 is SNEGSKA (reference sequence). The CDR3 sequence: CSARETSGKVGELFF. The CDR3 bases are TGCAGTGCTAGAGAGACTAGCGGGAAAGTCGGGGAGCTGTTTTTT.

This clonotype was observed a few times. This rearrangement joins TRBV10-3 to TRBJ2-4; 8 bases are a match to TRBD2. CDR3 length: 16 residues. With V trimmed by 8 bases and J by 0 bases, 9 bases remained unmatched. Germline V gene data show CDR1 as ENHRY and CDR2 as SYGVKD. The CDR3 loop is CAISDGREGAKNIQYF. In nucleotides, the CDR3 is TGTGCCATCTCAGACGGACGGGAGGGAGCCAAAAACATTCAGTACTTC.